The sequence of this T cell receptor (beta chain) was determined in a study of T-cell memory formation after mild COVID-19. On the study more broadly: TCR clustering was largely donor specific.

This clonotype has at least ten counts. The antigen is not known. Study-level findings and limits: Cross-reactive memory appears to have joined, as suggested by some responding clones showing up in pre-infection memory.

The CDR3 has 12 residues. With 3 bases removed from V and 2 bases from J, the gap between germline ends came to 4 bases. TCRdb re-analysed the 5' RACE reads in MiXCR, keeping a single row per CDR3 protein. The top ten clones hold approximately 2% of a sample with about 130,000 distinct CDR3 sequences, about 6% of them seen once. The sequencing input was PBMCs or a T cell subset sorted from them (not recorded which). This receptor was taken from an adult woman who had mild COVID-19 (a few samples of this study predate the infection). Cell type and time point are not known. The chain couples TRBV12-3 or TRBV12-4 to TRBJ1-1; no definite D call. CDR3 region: CASSFGNTEAFF. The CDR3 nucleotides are TGTGCCAGCAGTTTTGGAAACACTGAAGCTTTCTTT.